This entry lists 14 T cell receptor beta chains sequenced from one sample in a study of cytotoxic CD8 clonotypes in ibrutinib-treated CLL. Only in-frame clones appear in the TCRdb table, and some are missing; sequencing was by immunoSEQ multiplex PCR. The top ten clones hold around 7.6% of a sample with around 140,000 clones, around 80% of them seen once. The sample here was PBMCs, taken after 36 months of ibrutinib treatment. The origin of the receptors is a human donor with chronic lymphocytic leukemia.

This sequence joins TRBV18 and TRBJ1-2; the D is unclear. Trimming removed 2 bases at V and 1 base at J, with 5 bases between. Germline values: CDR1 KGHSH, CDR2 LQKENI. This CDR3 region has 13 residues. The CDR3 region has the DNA TGTGCCAGCTCACCAGAGGTTAACTATGGCTACACCTTC. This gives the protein CASSPEVNYGYTF. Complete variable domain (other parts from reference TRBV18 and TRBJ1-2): NAGVMQNPRHLVRRRGQEARLRCSPMKGHSHVYWYRQLPEEGLKFMVYLQKENIIDESGMPKERFSAEFPKEGPSILRIQQVVRGDSAAYFCASSPEVNYGYTFGSGTRLTVV.

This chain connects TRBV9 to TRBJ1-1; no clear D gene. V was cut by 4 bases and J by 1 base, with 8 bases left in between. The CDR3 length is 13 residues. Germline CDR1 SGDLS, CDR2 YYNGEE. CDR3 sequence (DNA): TGTGCCAGCAGCCCCTATTCGAACACTGAAGCTTTCTTT. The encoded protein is CASSPYSNTEAFF.

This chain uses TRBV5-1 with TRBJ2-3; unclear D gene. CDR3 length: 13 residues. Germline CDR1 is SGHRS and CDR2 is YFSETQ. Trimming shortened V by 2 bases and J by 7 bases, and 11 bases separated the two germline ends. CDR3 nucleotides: TGCGCCAGCAGCTTCGAGCCGGGTTATACGCAGTATTTT. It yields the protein CASSFEPGYTQYF. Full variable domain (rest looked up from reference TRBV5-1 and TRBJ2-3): KAGVTQTPRYLIKTRGQQVTLSCSPISGHRSVSWYQQTPGQGLQFLFEYFSETQRNKGNFPGRFSGRQFSNSRSEMNVSTLELGDSALYLCASSFEPGYTQYFGPGTRLTVL.

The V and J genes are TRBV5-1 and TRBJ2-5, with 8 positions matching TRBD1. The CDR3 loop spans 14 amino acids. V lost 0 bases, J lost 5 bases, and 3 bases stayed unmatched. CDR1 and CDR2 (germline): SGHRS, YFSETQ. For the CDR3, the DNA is TGCGCCAGCAGCTTGGCAGGGGGCCGGGAGACCCAGTACTTC. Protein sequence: CASSLAGGRETQYF.

The CDR3 DNA reads as TGTGCCAGTAGTATAGGGCAGAACTACGAGCAGTACTTC. It yields the protein CASSIGQNYEQYF. The V call is TRBV19, the J call TRBJ2-7; no clear D. Germline loops: CDR1 LNHDA, CDR2 SQIVND (reference sequence). V dropped 1 base and J dropped 3 bases, with 7 bases sitting between them. This CDR3 comprises 13 residues.

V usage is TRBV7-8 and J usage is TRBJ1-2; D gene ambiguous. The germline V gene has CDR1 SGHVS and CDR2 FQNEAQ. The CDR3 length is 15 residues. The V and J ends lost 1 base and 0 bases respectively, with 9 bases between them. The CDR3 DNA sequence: TGTGCCAGCAGCTTAGGGCGGGAATCTAACTATGGCTACACCTTC. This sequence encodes CASSLGRESNYGYTF.

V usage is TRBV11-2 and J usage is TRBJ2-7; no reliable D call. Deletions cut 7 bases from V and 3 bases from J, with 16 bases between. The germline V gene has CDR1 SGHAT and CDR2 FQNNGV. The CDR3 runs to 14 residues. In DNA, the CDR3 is TGTGCCAGCACCACACCCGGTCTGAACTACGAGCAGTACTTC. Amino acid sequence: CASTTPGLNYEQYF.

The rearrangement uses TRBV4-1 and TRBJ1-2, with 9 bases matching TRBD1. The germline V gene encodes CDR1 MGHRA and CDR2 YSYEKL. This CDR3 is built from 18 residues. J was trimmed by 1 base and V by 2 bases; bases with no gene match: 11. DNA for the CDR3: TGCGCCAGCAGCCAACCCGGACAGGGGAAGAACATTAACTATGGCTACACCTTC. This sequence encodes CASSQPGQGKNINYGYTF.

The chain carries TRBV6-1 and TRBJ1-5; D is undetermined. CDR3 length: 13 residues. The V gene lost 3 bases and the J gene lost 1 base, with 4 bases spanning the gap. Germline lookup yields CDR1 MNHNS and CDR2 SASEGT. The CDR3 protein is CASSDGSNQPQHF. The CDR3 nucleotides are TGTGCCAGCAGTGATGGGAGCAATCAGCCCCAGCATTTT.

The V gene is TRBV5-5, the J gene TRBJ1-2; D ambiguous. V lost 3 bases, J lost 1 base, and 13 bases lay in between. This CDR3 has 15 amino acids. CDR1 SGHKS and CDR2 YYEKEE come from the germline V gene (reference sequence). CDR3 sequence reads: CASSSVLFRNYGYTF. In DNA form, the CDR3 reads TGTGCCAGCAGCTCCGTGTTGTTTCGTAACTATGGCTACACCTTC.

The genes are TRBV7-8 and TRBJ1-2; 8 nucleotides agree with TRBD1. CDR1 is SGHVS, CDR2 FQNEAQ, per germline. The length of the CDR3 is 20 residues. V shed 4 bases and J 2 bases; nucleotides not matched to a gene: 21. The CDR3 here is CASSSPLFTGTGQPNYGYTF. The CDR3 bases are TGTGCCAGCAGCTCTCCCCTTTTTACCGGGACAGGACAACCAAACTATGGCTACACCTTC.

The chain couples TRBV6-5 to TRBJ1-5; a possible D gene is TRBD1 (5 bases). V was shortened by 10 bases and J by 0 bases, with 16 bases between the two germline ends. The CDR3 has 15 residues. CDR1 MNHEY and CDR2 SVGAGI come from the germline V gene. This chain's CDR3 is CATRTGDVSNQPQHF. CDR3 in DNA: TGTGCCACCCGGACGGGGGACGTTAGCAATCAGCCCCAGCATTTT.

The CDR3 nucleotides read TGCGCCAGCAGCTCAAATGGGGGCAGGACTAATGAAAAACTGTTTTTT. Translating gives CASSSNGGRTNEKLFF. The V and J genes are TRBV5-1 and TRBJ1-4; possible D gene TRBD1, 6 bases. CDR1 is SGHRS, CDR2 YFSETQ, per germline. Deletions cut 3 bases from V and 2 bases from J, with 14 bases between. This CDR3 spans 16 amino acids.

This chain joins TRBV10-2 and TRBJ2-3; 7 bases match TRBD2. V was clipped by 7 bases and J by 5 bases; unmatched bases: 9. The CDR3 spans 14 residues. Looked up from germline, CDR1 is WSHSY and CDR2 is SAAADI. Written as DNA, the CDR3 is TGCGCCAGCAATCTCCCGGGAGGCCAAGATACGCAGTATTTT. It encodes CASNLPGGQDTQYF.